This TCR beta chain derives from a study of beta chain features in type 1 diabetes. CDR3 length: 13 amino acids. Germline values: CDR1 SGDLS, CDR2 YYNGEE. Trimming left V 4 bases short and J 6 bases short, with 11 bases between. Concerning this clone: Its antigen is unidentified.

General observations from the study: The study found moderately but significantly shorter TCRB CDR3s in all four CD4+ subsets of Type 1 diabetes patients.

What was sequenced were expressed TCRB transcripts, since all of the isolated RNA had been reverse transcribed. Only in-frame clones appear in the TCRdb table, and some are missing; sequencing was by immunoSEQ multiplex PCR. The sample has around 310,000 clones; roughly 13% are singletons. This TCR derives from a woman younger than 30 with type 1 diabetes. The sequenced sample consisted of naive CD4+ T cells from blood. The rearrangement links TRBV9 to TRBJ1-5; D remains ambiguous. The CDR3 sequence is CASSPGGSQPQHF. CDR3 in DNA: TGTGCCAGCAGCCCGGGCGGGAGTCAGCCCCAGCATTTT.